Each of the 5 T cell receptor beta chains below was sequenced from the same sample in a study of cytomegalovirus exposure and HLA in healthy donors. The data were produced by immunoSEQ multiplex PCR, yet TCRdb's version contains in-frame clones alone and is incomplete. This table has approximately 140,000 clones, 70% to 90% appearing once. The sequencing input was PBMCs. These receptors came from a woman aged 18-29 years in good health and CMV-seropositive.

This clone appeared once. The chain uses TRBV9 and TRBJ2-1; TRBD2 is a possible D gene (5 bases). CDR1 SGDLS and CDR2 YYNGEE come from the germline V gene. Between the trimmed V and J ends, which lost 3 bases and 4 bases, there was a span of 11 bases. The CDR3 is 14 amino acids. The CDR3 coding sequence is TGTGCCAGCAGCGGAGGGAGAGGGTACAATGAGCAGTTCTTC. Its protein is CASSGGRGYNEQFF.

The chain joins TRBV28 to TRBJ2-1, with a weak D call TRBD2 (6 bases). Trimming shortened V by 5 bases and J by 5 bases, and 19 bases separated the two germline ends. Per the germline V gene, CDR1 is MDHEN and CDR2 is SYDVKM. The CDR3 is 16 amino acids. CDR3 sequence reads: CASSPPEREWHNEQFF. DNA for the CDR3: TGTGCCAGCAGTCCGCCGGAACGGGAGTGGCACAATGAGCAGTTCTTC.

The rearrangement uses TRBV19 and TRBJ1-2, with a possible D match to TRBD1 (6 bases). V lost 10 bases to trimming and J lost 3 bases, with 12 bases between them. The length of the CDR3 is 12 residues. Germline V gives CDR1 LNHDA, CDR2 SQIVND (reference sequence). CDR3 loop: CATLQGYYGYTF. The CDR3 nucleotides read TGTGCCACCCTACAGGGTTACTATGGCTACACCTTC.

The V gene is TRBV18, the J gene TRBJ1-2; 7 bases fit TRBD1. Germline CDR1 KGHSH, CDR2 LQKENI. The ends lost 0 bases at V and 2 bases at J; junction bases unmatched: 6. The CDR3 contains 16 residues. The CDR3 protein is CASSPPSTGINYGYTF. As DNA, the CDR3 is TGTGCCAGCTCACCACCTTCGACAGGGATCAACTATGGCTACACCTTC.

The chain joins TRBV5-6 to TRBJ1-5; D is unresolved. CDR3 size: 16 residues. CDR1 is SGHDT, CDR2 YYEEEE, per germline. Between the trimmed V and J ends, which lost 1 base and 7 bases, there was a span of 18 bases. The CDR3, as DNA: TGTGCCAGCAGCTTGATGGAGGCGGCGAGGTACCAGCCCCAGCATTTT. It yields the protein CASSLMEAARYQPQHF.